The rows below give T cell receptor beta chains drawn from one sample of a study of OX40 agonist ivuxolimab in advanced cancers. TCRdb keeps only in-frame clones here, not all; method: immunoSEQ multiplex PCR. This table holds 25,000 to 35,000 clones, more than 85% found once. This sample comprised CD4+ or CD8+ T cells sorted from blood, obtained in a trial of the OX40 agonist ivuxolimab. The receptors come from an adult with an advanced solid tumor such as melanoma, head and neck, liver or kidney cancer. Each CDR3 is given with its conserved first and last residue. Fields, in order: D gene, J gene, clone size, V gene, CDR3 DNA, CDR3 protein. A D gene is named only where the DNA matches it firmly. Size is stated for part of the rows, as once, few or many counts, or as a class when the clone is expanded.

D: NA; J: TRBJ2-2; size: NA; V: TRBV5-6; DNA: TGTGCCAGCAGCTTAGGAGGAACGGGGGAGCTGTTTTTT; CDR3: CASSLGGTGELFF
D: TRBD1; J: TRBJ1-2; size: NA; V: TRBV11-2; DNA: TGTGCCAGCAGCTCGGCGGGGACAGCTAACTATGGCTACACCTTC; CDR3: CASSSAGTANYGYTF
D: NA; J: TRBJ1-1; size: NA; V: TRBV28; DNA: TGTGCCAGCACCCTGTCCCTGGACACTGAAGCTTTCTTT; CDR3: CASTLSLDTEAFF
D: TRBD2; J: TRBJ2-2; size: NA; V: TRBV30; DNA: TGTGCCTGGAGTGTTGGTCTTGGACTAGCGGGATACACCGGGGAGCTGTTTTTT; CDR3: CAWSVGLGLAGYTGELFF
D: NA; J: TRBJ2-7; size: once; V: TRBV6-5; DNA: TGTGCCAGCAATGCGTACGAGCAGTACTTC; CDR3: CASNAYEQYF
D: NA; J: TRBJ2-7; size: NA; V: TRBV6-5; DNA: TGTGCCAGCAGTAAAATGGCCCTCACCTACGAGCAGTACTTC; CDR3: CASSKMALTYEQYF
D: NA; J: TRBJ1-3; size: NA; V: TRBV19; DNA: TGTGCCAGTAGTCCATCGGTCACGGGGCAACGATATTTT; CDR3: CASSPSVTGQRYF
D: TRBD1; J: TRBJ2-7; size: NA; V: TRBV27; DNA: TGTGCCAGCAGTCTCCAGACAGGGAGCTCCTACGAGCAGTACTTC; CDR3: CASSLQTGSSYEQYF
D: TRBD2; J: TRBJ2-1; size: NA; V: TRBV6-6; DNA: TGTGCCAGCAGCCGAAGGACTAGCGGTCGGGATGAGCAGTTCTTC; CDR3: CASSRRTSGRDEQFF
D: NA; J: TRBJ1-3; size: NA; V: TRBV28; DNA: TGTGCCAGCAGTTTCACGGATCACTCTGGAAACACCATATATTTT; CDR3: CASSFTDHSGNTIYF
D: TRBD1; J: TRBJ2-1; size: NA; V: TRBV4-3; DNA: TGCGCCAGCAGCCAGAAGGGACAGCCGCCTACTTACAATGAGCAGTTCTTC; CDR3: CASSQKGQPPTYNEQFF
D: NA; J: TRBJ2-5; size: NA; V: TRBV7-9; DNA: TGTGCCAGCAGGGGTCAGGGTGGAGGGGAGACCCAGTACTTC; CDR3: CASRGQGGGETQYF
D: NA; J: TRBJ2-2; size: NA; V: TRBV9; DNA: TGTGCCAGCAGCGTACCTAAGAGGGCCGGGGAGCTGTTTTTT; CDR3: CASSVPKRAGELFF
D: NA; J: TRBJ2-7; size: NA; V: TRBV2; DNA: TGTGCCAGCAGTGACACTACAGCCACCTACGAGCAGTACTTC; CDR3: CASSDTTATYEQYF
D: TRBD1; J: TRBJ2-7; size: NA; V: TRBV27; DNA: TGTGCCAGCAGTTTATCTCAACGGCCGGGTACAGGGGCCACCTACTACGAGCAGTACTTC; CDR3: CASSLSQRPGTGATYYEQYF
D: NA; J: TRBJ1-1; size: NA; V: TRBV28; DNA: TGTGCCAGCAGTTCACTACGGACAGAGATGAACACTGAAGCTTTCTTT; CDR3: CASSSLRTEMNTEAFF
D: NA; J: TRBJ1-3; size: NA; V: TRBV6-5; DNA: TGTGCCAGCAGTTACCAGGGAGGGAGTCATGGAAACACCATATATTTT; CDR3: CASSYQGGSHGNTIYF
D: NA; J: TRBJ2-1; size: few; V: TRBV4-1; DNA: TGCGCCAGCAGCCAACCTAGTAGTGAGCAGTTCTTC; CDR3: CASSQPSSEQFF
D: TRBD1; J: TRBJ2-7; size: medium-sized; V: TRBV19; DNA: TGTGCCAGTAGTACATTCCTTGGACAGGCGAATGAGCAGTACTTC; CDR3: CASSTFLGQANEQYF
D: NA; J: TRBJ2-7; size: NA; V: TRBV4-1; DNA: TGCGCCAGCAGCCAAGGTGGCGGGTACTCCTACGAGCAGTACTTC; CDR3: CASSQGGGYSYEQYF
D: NA; J: TRBJ2-2; size: NA; V: TRBV28; DNA: TGTGCCAGCAGGACTGGGACCGGGGAGCTGTTTTTT; CDR3: CASRTGTGELFF